A single sample is the source of the 11 T cell receptor beta chains below, sequenced in a study of Ad26.COV2.S vaccination and SARS-CoV-2 variants. The protocol was immunoSEQ multiplex PCR, while the TCRdb copy is restricted to in-frame clones and leaves out a portion. The sample contains about 420,000 clones, 88% of which appear only once. As to treatment: some 19 received Ad26.COV2.S at low or high dose, single or two shots; five or six received placebo; per-sample allocation not given. The samples date from day 63 after the first vaccine or placebo injection. The sequences come from peripheral blood, collected in a trial of Ad26.COV2.S vaccine versus placebo. The receptors were sampled from a person aged 18-65 years who received the Ad26.COV2.S COVID-19 vaccine or a placebo.

CDR3 nucleotides: TGTGCCAGCAGTTCTCTCCTGGGGCCTCGCAATCAGCCCCAGCATTTT. It translates to CASSSLLGPRNQPQHF. The chain has TRBV27 and TRBJ1-5; weak D call: TRBD1 (5 bases). This CDR3 spans 16 amino acids. Trimming removed 4 bases from V and 2 bases from J, with 15 bases in between. Germline V lookup: CDR1 MNHEY, CDR2 SMNVEV (reference sequence).

The genes are TRBV3-1 (or the pseudogene TRBV3-2) and TRBJ1-2; a possible D gene is TRBD1 (5 bases). This CDR3 is 14 amino acids long. V was pared by 0 bases and J by 7 bases, with 12 bases between. The germline V gene encodes CDR1 LGHDT and CDR2 YNNKEL (reference sequence). The CDR3 DNA reads TGTGCCAGCAGCCAAGATCCCAGGGTGGGTGGCTACACCTTC. Residues: CASSQDPRVGGYTF.

The rearrangement links TRBV10-1 to TRBJ2-1; possible D gene TRBD2, 6 bases. CDR1 and CDR2 (germline): WNHNN, SYGVQD (reference sequence). CDR3 length: 17 residues. V was pared by 2 bases and J by 2 bases, with 16 bases between. In nucleotides, the CDR3 is TGCGCCAGCAGTGAGAGTTTTGGAGCTAGCGCCTACAATGAGCAGTTCTTC. Translation: CASSESFGASAYNEQFF.

The genes are TRBV4-1 and TRBJ2-7, with TRBD2 matching 7 bases. Trimming at V came to 2 bases and at J to 4 bases, leaving 5 bases not matched to a gene. Germline values: CDR1 MGHRA, CDR2 YSYEKL. The CDR3 totals 14 residues. The CDR3 here is CASSQPGGKYEQYF. The CDR3 nucleotides read TGCGCCAGCAGCCAACCCGGGGGGAAATACGAGCAGTACTTC.

V and J are TRBV2 and TRBJ2-3; D possibly uses TRBD1 or TRBD2 (5 bases each). The CDR3 has 17 residues. V shed 6 bases and J shed 2 bases, with 21 bases lying between them. Germline loops: CDR1 SNHLY, CDR2 FYNNEI. CDR3 coding DNA: TGTGCCAGCAGGGCCTACTCGAGGGGACCCTACACAGATACGCAGTATTTT. Protein sequence: CASRAYSRGPYTDTQYF. Full variable domain (outside the CDR3, taken from reference TRBV2 and TRBJ2-3): EPEVTQTPSHQVTQMGQEVILRCVPISNHLYFYWYRQILGQKVEFLVSFYNNEISEKSEIFDDQFSVERPDGSNFTLKIRSTKLEDSAMYFCASRAYSRGPYTDTQYFGPGTRLTVL.

The chain recombines TRBV9 with TRBJ2-2, with D tentatively TRBD1 (8 bases). This CDR3 is 16 amino acids long. V lost 0 bases and J lost 6, with 15 bases in between. The germline CDR1 and CDR2 sequences are SGDLS and YYNGEE. This chain's CDR3 is CASSVGGQGGSGELFF. CDR3 nucleotides: TGTGCCAGCAGCGTAGGAGGACAGGGAGGGTCCGGGGAGCTGTTTTTT.

The V call is TRBV30, the J call TRBJ1-4; TRBD1 might be the D (6 bases). Between the trimmed V and J ends, which lost 4 bases and 4 bases, there was a span of 16 bases. The V gene's germline CDR1 is GTSNPN and CDR2 SVGIG (reference sequence). CDR3 length: 15 amino acids. CDR3 protein: CAWNTPGHLNEKLFF. CDR3 nucleotide sequence: TGTGCCTGGAATACGCCGGGACACCTTAATGAAAAACTGTTTTTT. The variable domain in full, with the rest retrieved from reference TRBV30 and TRBJ1-4, is SQTIHQWPATLVQPVGSPLSLECTVEGTSNPNLYWYRQAAGRGLQLLFYSVGIGQISSEVPQNLSASRPQDRQFILSSKKLLLSDSGFYLCAWNTPGHLNEKLFFGSGTQLSVL.

The sample holds one count of this clone. This chain joins TRBV10-2 and TRBJ1-2, with TRBD1 identical over 8 bases. After removal of 6 bases from V and 8 bases from J, the junction contained 8 bases not matched to a gene. CDR3 length: 13 residues. Germline-derived CDR1 and CDR2 are WSHSY and SAAADI. DNA for the CDR3: TGCGCCAGCAGCGGGACAGGCTGGGAGGGCTACACCTTC. This encodes CASSGTGWEGYTF.

This chain connects TRBV18 to TRBJ2-3, with TRBD2 matching over 10 bases. The germline V gene has CDR1 KGHSH and CDR2 LQKENI. The trim removed 6 bases at V and 0 bases at J, leaving 3 bases unmatched. The CDR3 has 15 amino acids. For the CDR3, the DNA is TGTGCCAGCTCCGTAGCGGGGGGTAGCACAGATACGCAGTATTTT. Translating it yields CASSVAGGSTDTQYF.

For the CDR3, the DNA is TGTGCCAGCAGCTTCATGAGATTGGGAGAGACCCAGTACTTC. It encodes CASSFMRLGETQYF. V is TRBV7-2 and J is TRBJ2-5, with no clear D. The CDR3 loop spans 14 amino acids. Trimming cost V 3 bases and J 4 bases, with 12 bases left between them. Germline V gene sequence: CDR1 SGHTA, CDR2 FQGNSA.

The gene calls are TRBV6-4 and TRBJ1-6; D is undetermined. V was cut by 0 bases and J by 7 bases, with 4 bases left in between. Germline-derived CDR1 and CDR2 are MRHNA and SNTAGT. This CDR3 region has 13 residues. The CDR3 protein is CASSDSENSPLHF. The CDR3 bases are TGTGCCAGCAGTGACTCCGAGAATTCACCCCTCCACTTT.